Following are 24 T cell receptor beta chains from one sample sequenced in a study of blood T cell repertoires in COVID-19 (dated by TCRdb to 2020 to 2022). The library was prepared using the immunoSEQ multiplex PCR assay. TCRdb limited this immuneACCESS table to in-frame rearrangements with V and J called. A share of clones is missing; checked studies link under half to unresolved V genes, and the rest is unexplained. The sample table contains 150,000 to 200,000 clones; only one count was recorded for around 82% of them. The top ten hold approximately 18% of the sample. Material for sequencing was PBMCs or T cells enriched from blood (not recorded which). Every receptor here comes from a man between 60 and 70 years old who had recovered from COVID-19.

The chain has TRBV5-4 and TRBJ2-2; TRBD2 aligns across 9 bases. Germline loops: CDR1 SGHNT, CDR2 YYREEE (reference sequence). V trimming: 2 bases; J trimming: 4 bases; junction bases outside the gene matches: 3. This CDR3 comprises 15 residues. CDR3 region: CASSFWREGTGELFF. The DNA of the CDR3 is TGTGCCAGCAGCTTCTGGCGGGAGGGCACCGGGGAGCTGTTTTTT.

The chain carries TRBV25-1 and TRBJ2-3, with TRBD2 matching over 11 bases. V was clipped by 1 base and J by 0 bases; unmatched bases: 3. CDR3 length equals 17 residues. The germline V gene has CDR1 MGHDK and CDR2 SYGVNS. The CDR3 coding sequence is TGTGCCAGCAGTGAATCTAGGACTAGCGGGAGCACAGATACGCAGTATTTT. Translated: CASSESRTSGSTDTQYF.

A remark on this clone: The same CDR3 arises from other DNA sequences in this sample as well. V gene TRBV5-1 combines with J gene TRBJ1-2; perhaps TRBD1 as D (5 bases). CDR3 length: 14 residues. Germline V lookup: CDR1 SGHRS, CDR2 YFSETQ. V lost 0 bases, J lost 2 bases, and 8 bases lay in between. CDR3 region: CASSLADRNYGYTF. The CDR3 nucleotides read TGCGCCAGCAGCTTGGCCGACAGAAACTATGGCTACACCTTC.

This clone came up many times. This chain joins TRBV2 and TRBJ2-2, with D unresolved. The CDR3 loop spans 16 amino acids. V was trimmed by 1 base and J by 1 base, leaving 10 bases between them. Germline-derived CDR1 and CDR2 are SNHLY and FYNNEI. CDR3 sequence reads: CASSEGAALNTGELFF. For the CDR3, the DNA is TGTGCCAGCAGTGAAGGGGCAGCTTTGAACACCGGGGAGCTGTTTTTT.

The genes are TRBV19 and TRBJ2-7; 10 nucleotides agree with TRBD1. CDR3 length equals 15 residues. The germline gives CDR1 LNHDA, CDR2 SQIVND (reference sequence). Unmatched junction bases numbered 5, after V lost 5 bases and J lost 1 base. The CDR3 loop reads CASSPGQGVSYEQYF. The DNA of the CDR3 is TGTGCCAGTAGTCCTGGACAGGGGGTTTCCTACGAGCAGTACTTC.

The V call is TRBV5-4, the J call TRBJ2-2, with unresolved D. Per the germline V gene, CDR1 is SGHNT and CDR2 is YYREEE (reference sequence). The CDR3 has 12 amino acids. Trimming removed 1 base from V and 6 bases from J, with 4 bases in between. As DNA, the CDR3 is TGTGCCAGCAGCTTGTTCGCCGGGGAGCTGTTTTTT. Amino acid sequence: CASSLFAGELFF.

This sequence joins TRBV28 and TRBJ1-1, with TRBD1 matching over 10 bases. The CDR3 is 14 amino acids. From germline, CDR1 is MDHEN and CDR2 SYDVKM. V lost 6 bases to trimming and J lost 5 bases; unmatched junction nucleotides: 6. The CDR3: CASSLTGGDTEAFF. Written as DNA, the CDR3 is TGTGCCAGCAGCTTGACAGGGGGCGATACTGAAGCTTTCTTT.

This chain connects TRBV7-8 to TRBJ2-1; the D gene is possibly TRBD1 (6 bases). The CDR3 spans 12 residues. Trimming took off 5 bases at V and 11 bases at J, with 13 bases between the two ends. Germline CDR1 is SGHVS and CDR2 is FQNEAQ. CDR3 sequence reads: CASSEAGGKQFF. In DNA, the CDR3 is TGTGCCAGCAGCGAAGCTGGGGGCAAGCAGTTCTTC.

This clone was recorded once. A read error may produce the germline difference seen at one junction end. This chain joins TRBV5-1 and TRBJ1-1; TRBD1 matches 8 bases. In germline, CDR1 is SGHRS, CDR2 YFSETQ. The length of the CDR3 is 12 residues. The CDR3 DNA follows: TGCGCCAGCAGCCTCGCCGGGACAGGAGGTATTTTT. Its translation: CASSLAGTGGIF.

CDR3 amino acids: CATSGGGTGSSEQFF. In DNA, the CDR3 is TGTGCCACCAGTGGTGGGGGGACAGGGTCCTCTGAGCAGTTCTTC. The V and J genes are TRBV24-1 and TRBJ2-1; TRBD1 matches at 9 bases. This CDR3 spans 15 amino acids. The ends lost 5 bases at V and 9 bases at J; junction bases unmatched: 10. Per the germline V gene, CDR1 is KGHDR and CDR2 is SFDVKD.

This clone came up once. The chain carries TRBV6-5 and TRBJ1-5; D is perhaps TRBD1 (6 bases). The V gene's germline CDR1 is MNHEY and CDR2 SVGAGI. Trimming cost V 8 bases and J 0 bases, with 11 bases left between them. The CDR3 is 14 residues long. CDR3 in amino acids: CASLGDNSNQPQHF. The CDR3, as DNA: TGTGCCAGCCTCGGGGACAATAGCAATCAGCCCCAGCATTTT.

The chain employs TRBV6-5 and TRBJ1-2; 11 bases align to TRBD1. The J segment lost 4 bases and the V segment lost 5 bases, leaving 6 bases of the junction unmatched. The CDR3 contains 15 residues. The germline V gene encodes CDR1 MNHEY and CDR2 SVGAGI. The chain's CDR3 is CASSPGQGGIYGYTF. In DNA form, the CDR3 reads TGTGCCAGCAGTCCGGGACAGGGGGGAATCTATGGCTACACCTTC.

This chain connects TRBV7-9 to TRBJ1-5; 11 nucleotides agree with TRBD1. CDR1 is SEHNR, CDR2 FQNEAQ, per germline (reference sequence). Trimming removed 1 base from V and 4 bases from J; junction bases left unmatched: 3. This CDR3 comprises 16 residues. The CDR3 bases are TGTGCCAGCAGCTTAGGGGACAGGGGGGCGAATCAGCCCCAGCATTTT. Encoded protein: CASSLGDRGANQPQHF.

The chain recombines TRBV5-6 with TRBJ1-6; D unclear. Trimming left V 4 bases short and J 10 bases short, with 9 bases between. The CDR3 runs 12 residues. Germline CDR1 is SGHDT and CDR2 is YYEEEE. CDR3: CASSVILSPLHF. The CDR3 coding sequence is TGTGCCAGCAGCGTTATCTTGTCACCCCTCCACTTT.

A remark on this clone: This specimen includes other DNA sequences encoding the same CDR3. CDR3 nucleotides: TGCGCCAGCAGCCAGGGACAGGATAATTCACCCCTCCACTTT. It is translated as CASSQGQDNSPLHF. The chain couples TRBV5-1 to TRBJ1-6; TRBD1 agrees at 8 bases. V lost 4 bases to trimming and J lost 5 bases; unmatched junction nucleotides: 2. The CDR3 extends over 14 amino acids. The V gene's germline CDR1 is SGHRS and CDR2 YFSETQ.

Regarding this clone: Distinct nucleotide sequences in the sample also encode this CDR3. This chain connects TRBV28 to TRBJ1-5, with D unresolved. The CDR3 sequence is 14 residues long. V lost 6 bases and J 1 base, leaving 10 bases between the germline ends. Germline CDR1 MDHEN, CDR2 SYDVKM. CDR3 coding DNA: TGTGCCAGCAGCTCCCCGGGGAGCAATCAGCCCCAGCATTTT. The encoded protein is CASSSPGSNQPQHF.

The chain links TRBV24-1 to TRBJ1-5; TRBD1 matches 8 bases. Germline V lookup: CDR1 KGHDR, CDR2 SFDVKD. The CDR3 is made up of 14 amino acids. V lost 7 bases to trimming and J lost 4 bases; unmatched junction nucleotides: 5. The CDR3, as DNA: TGTGCCACCAGGGGGACAGGTTTAAATCAGCCCCAGCATTTT. It encodes CATRGTGLNQPQHF.

V is TRBV20-1 and J is TRBJ2-7; D uncertain. The CDR3 contains 10 residues. With 3 bases removed from V and 9 bases from J, the gap between germline ends came to 9 bases. Germline V CDR1 and CDR2: DFQATT, SNEGSKA (reference sequence). CDR3: CSASLPPQYF. CDR3 sequence (DNA): TGCAGTGCTAGTCTACCCCCGCAGTACTTC.

V gene TRBV24-1 combines with J gene TRBJ2-7; no reliable D call. Per the germline V gene, CDR1 is KGHDR and CDR2 is SFDVKD. V gave up 6 bases and J gave up 6 bases, with 14 bases separating them. The CDR3 is made up of 13 amino acids. CDR3 in amino acids: CATSLAGLGEQYF. CDR3 DNA sequence: TGTGCCACCAGTCTCGCAGGCCTTGGCGAGCAGTACTTC.

This clone was counted a single time. The chain links TRBV9 to TRBJ2-7; D is unclear. The V and J ends lost 7 bases and 0 bases respectively, with 14 bases between them. Looked up from germline, CDR1 is SGDLS and CDR2 is YYNGEE. This CDR3 has 14 amino acids. DNA for the CDR3: TGTGCCAGCTCGGAGTATGAGAGCTCCTACGAGCAGTACTTC. Its protein product is CASSEYESSYEQYF.

This sequence joins TRBV28 and TRBJ2-1; weak D call: TRBD2 (6 bases). There are 15 residues in the CDR3. Trimming took 2 bases from V and 6 from J, leaving 14 bases between them. Germline V lookup: CDR1 MDHEN, CDR2 SYDVKM. The CDR3 is CASSLGSLGGNEQFF. The CDR3 nucleotides read TGTGCCAGCAGTTTAGGGTCATTGGGAGGCAATGAGCAGTTCTTC.

The chain is built from TRBV18 and TRBJ1-2, with TRBD1 as a possible D gene (6 bases). This CDR3 spans 13 amino acids. Germline lookup yields CDR1 KGHSH and CDR2 LQKENI. V was clipped by 5 bases and J by 6 bases, with 13 bases between them. The CDR3 region has the DNA TGTGCCAGCTCAGTGGACAGCGCAGATGGCTACACCTTC. This codes for CASSVDSADGYTF.

The chain carries TRBV10-3 and TRBJ1-5; TRBD1 might be the D (5 bases). This CDR3 comprises 16 residues. Germline loops: CDR1 ENHRY, CDR2 SYGVKD. The ends were cut back, 2 bases at V and 5 bases at J, with 16 bases in the middle. The CDR3 nucleotides are TGTGCCATCAGTGAGGTCGGGGGGGGTGGTTATCAGCCCCAGCATTTT. Protein: CAISEVGGGGYQPQHF.

The genes are TRBV7-3 and TRBJ2-3; no reliable D call. Deletions cut 4 bases from V and 4 bases from J, with 18 bases between. Germline V gives CDR1 SGHTA, CDR2 FQGTGA. The CDR3 loop spans 16 amino acids. The CDR3 DNA sequence: TGTGCCAGCAGCTCTGGCACACAGTATCCTCCAGATACGCAGTATTTT. This codes for CASSSGTQYPPDTQYF.